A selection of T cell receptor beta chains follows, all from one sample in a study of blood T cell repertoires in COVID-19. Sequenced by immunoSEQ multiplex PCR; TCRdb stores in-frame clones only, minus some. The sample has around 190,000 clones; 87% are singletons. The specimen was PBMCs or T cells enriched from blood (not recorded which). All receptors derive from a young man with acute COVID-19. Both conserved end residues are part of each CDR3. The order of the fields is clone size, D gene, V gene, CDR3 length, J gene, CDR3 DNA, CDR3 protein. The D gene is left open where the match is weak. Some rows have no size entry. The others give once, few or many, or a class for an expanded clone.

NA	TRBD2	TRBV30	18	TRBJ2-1	TGTGCCTGGAGTTTTGCTCTAGCGGAGGTGGGGGGATACAATGAGCAGTTCTTC	CAWSFALAEVGGYNEQFF
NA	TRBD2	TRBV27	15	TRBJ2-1	TGTGCCAGCAGGAACCCAGCGGGAGCCTTCAATGAGCAGTTCTTC	CASRNPAGAFNEQFF
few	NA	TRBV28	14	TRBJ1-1	TGTGCCAGCAGTTTAGGAGGCGATAACACTGAAGCTTTCTTT	CASSLGGDNTEAFF
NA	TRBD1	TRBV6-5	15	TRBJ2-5	TGTGCCAGCAGAGCAGGGGGCTCCTGGGGAGAGACCCAGTACTTC	CASRAGGSWGETQYF
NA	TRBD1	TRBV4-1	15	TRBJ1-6	TGCGCCAGCAGCCCAGCCAGGGGGCAGGGGTCACCCCTCCACTTT	CASSPARGQGSPLHF
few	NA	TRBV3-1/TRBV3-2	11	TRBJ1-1	TGTGCCAGCAGCCGAGGCACTGAAGCTTTCTTT	CASSRGTEAFF
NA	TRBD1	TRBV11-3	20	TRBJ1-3	TGTGCCAGCAGCTTACAGGGTTATTATACAGGGGACCAGCCTGGAAACACCATATATTTT	CASSLQGYYTGDQPGNTIYF
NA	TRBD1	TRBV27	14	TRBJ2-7	TGTGCCAGCAGTTTTGACTACAGGGGTCTGGAGCAGTACTTC	CASSFDYRGLEQYF
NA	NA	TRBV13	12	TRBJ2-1	TGTGCCAGCAGCTGGGGGGAGGATGAGCAGTTCTTC	CASSWGEDEQFF
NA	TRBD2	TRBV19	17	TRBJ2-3	TGTGCCAGTAGTGCCGAGACTAGCGGGGCCGCCCCAGATACGCAGTATTTT	CASSAETSGAAPDTQYF
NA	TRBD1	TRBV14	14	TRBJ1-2	TGTGCCAGCAGCGAGGGACAGCCCGACTATGGCTACACCTTC	CASSEGQPDYGYTF
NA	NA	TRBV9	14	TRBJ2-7	TGTGCCAGCAGCGTCACAGCGGGTGGGAACGAGCAGTACTTC	CASSVTAGGNEQYF
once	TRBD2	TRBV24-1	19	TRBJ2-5	TGTGCCACCAGTGATTTAGACCCGGGACTAGCGGGGCCCCAAGAGACCCAGTACTTC	CATSDLDPGLAGPQETQYF
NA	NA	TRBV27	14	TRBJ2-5	TGTGCCAGCAGTTTATGGTCCCAAGAGGAGACCCAGTACTTC	CASSLWSQEETQYF
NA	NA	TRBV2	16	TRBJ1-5	TGTGCCAGCAGTGAGACGGGGGGGGCGGATTTTCAGCCCCAGCATTTT	CASSETGGADFQPQHF
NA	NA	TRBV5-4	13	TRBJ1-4	TGTGCCAGCAGCGCCGACAGGAATGAAAAACTGTTTTTT	CASSADRNEKLFF
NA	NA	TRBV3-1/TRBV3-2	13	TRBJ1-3	TGTGCCAGCAGCCGGACAGCTGGAAACACCATATATTTT	CASSRTAGNTIYF
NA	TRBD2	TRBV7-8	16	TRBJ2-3	TGTGCCAGCAGCTTAATAACTAGCGGCAACACAGATACGCAGTATTTT	CASSLITSGNTDTQYF
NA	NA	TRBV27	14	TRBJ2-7	TGTGCCAGCAGCCTACTGGGGCAGGGCGCAAACTATTACTTC	CASSLLGQGANYYF
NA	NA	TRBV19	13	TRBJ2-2	TGTGCCAGTAGTATAGCCCCCGGCGGGGAGCTGTTTTTT	CASSIAPGGELFF
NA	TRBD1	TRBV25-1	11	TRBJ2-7	TGTGCCAGCGGGACAGGGGGGGAGCAGTACTTC	CASGTGGEQYF
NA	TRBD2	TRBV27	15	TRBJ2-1	TGTGCCAGCAGGAGCCTAGCGGGGCTCTACAATGAGCAGTTCTTC	CASRSLAGLYNEQFF
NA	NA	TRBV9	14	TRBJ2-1	TGTGCCAGCAGCGTAGAAGGTGGGCACAATGAGCAGTTCTTC	CASSVEGGHNEQFF
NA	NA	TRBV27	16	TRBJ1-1	TGTGCCAGCAGTCCCGGACAGAGAAGGCCTGGCACTGAAGCTTTCTTT	CASSPGQRRPGTEAFF
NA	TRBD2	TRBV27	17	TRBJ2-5	TGTGCCAGCAGTCAAGGACTAGCGGGAGGGCACCGGGAGACCCAGTACTTC	CASSQGLAGGHRETQYF
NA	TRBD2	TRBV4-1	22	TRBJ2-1	TGCGCCAGCAGCCAACAACTCGTGGGGACTAGCGGGAACGGGTATGGGGTAAATGAGCAGTTCTTC	CASSQQLVGTSGNGYGVNEQFF
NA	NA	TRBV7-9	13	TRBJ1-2	TGTGCCAGCAGCAGCAGGGTAACCTATGGCTACACCTTC	CASSSRVTYGYTF
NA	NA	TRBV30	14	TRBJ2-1	TGTGCCTGGAGAATTAGCGGACCCTACAATGAGCAGTTCTTC	CAWRISGPYNEQFF
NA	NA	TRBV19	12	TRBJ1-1	TGTGCCAGTAGTTTAAGTAGCACTGAAGCTTTCTTT	CASSLSSTEAFF
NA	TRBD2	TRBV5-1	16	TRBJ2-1	TGCGCCAGCAGCCAGCCGGTGACTAGCGGGAGTGATGAGCAGTTCTTC	CASSQPVTSGSDEQFF
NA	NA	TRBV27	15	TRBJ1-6	TGTGCCAGCAGTCCACGGACTCCTGGAGGTTCACCCCTCCACTTT	CASSPRTPGGSPLHF
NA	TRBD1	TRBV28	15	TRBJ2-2	TGTGCCAGCAAGCTCGGGGACAGGAACACCGGGGAGCTGTTTTTT	CASKLGDRNTGELFF
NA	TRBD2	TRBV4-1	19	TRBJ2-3	TGCGCCAGCAGCCAAGACCCCCCTCGACTAGCGGGAGAGGGAGATACGCAGTATTTT	CASSQDPPRLAGEGDTQYF
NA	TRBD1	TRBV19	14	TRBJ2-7	TGTGCCAGTAGTACGGGGACAGGACAGTACGAGCAGTACTTC	CASSTGTGQYEQYF
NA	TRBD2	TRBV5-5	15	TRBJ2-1	TGTGCCAGCAGCTTCGGTCTAGCGGGAGTCAATGAGCAGTTCTTC	CASSFGLAGVNEQFF
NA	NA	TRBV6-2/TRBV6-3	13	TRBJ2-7	TGTGCCAGCAGTTACTCGGCAGGTACGGAGCAGTACTTC	CASSYSAGTEQYF
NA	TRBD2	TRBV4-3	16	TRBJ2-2	TGCGCCAGCAGCCATGATGGGGCGGGAGCCACCGGGGAGCTGTTTTTT	CASSHDGAGATGELFF
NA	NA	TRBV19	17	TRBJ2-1	TGTGCCAGTAGCACCCCGGGGTCTGACAAAAACTACAATGAGCAGTTCTTC	CASSTPGSDKNYNEQFF
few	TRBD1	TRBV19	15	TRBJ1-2	TGTGCCAGTAGTACGCCCGGGACAGCTAACTATGGCTACACCTTC	CASSTPGTANYGYTF
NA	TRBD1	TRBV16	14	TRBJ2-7	TGTGCCAGCAGCCAATGGCAGGGGGTCAACGAGCAGTACTTC	CASSQWQGVNEQYF
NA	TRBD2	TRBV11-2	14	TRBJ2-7	TGTGCCAGCAGCTTAGCGGGGGGCTCCTACGAGCAGTACTTC	CASSLAGGSYEQYF
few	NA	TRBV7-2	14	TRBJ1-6	TGTGCCAGCAGCCGGGGAGACGATAATTCACCCCTCCACTTT	CASSRGDDNSPLHF
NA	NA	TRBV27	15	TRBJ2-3	TGTGCCAGCAGTCCCCCGGCAGACGGAGGGGATACGCAGTATTTT	CASSPPADGGDTQYF
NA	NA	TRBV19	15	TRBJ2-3	TGTGCCAGTAGTATCCTGAAGGGACTGGAAGATACGCAGTATTTT	CASSILKGLEDTQYF
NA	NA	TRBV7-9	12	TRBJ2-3	TGTGCCAGCAGTCACCCGCGCGGGGACCCGTATTTT	CASSHPRGDPYF
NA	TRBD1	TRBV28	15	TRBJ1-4	TGTGCCAGCAGTCCCATCGACAGGGCTGGGGAAAAACTGTTTTTT	CASSPIDRAGEKLFF
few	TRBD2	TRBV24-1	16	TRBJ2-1	TGTGCCACCAGTGATTTGACTAGCGGGCATTACAATGAGCAGTTCTTC	CATSDLTSGHYNEQFF
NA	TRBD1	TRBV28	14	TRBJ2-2	TGTGCCAGCAGTTTGGGACAGGGCGCCGGGGAGCTGTTTTTT	CASSLGQGAGELFF